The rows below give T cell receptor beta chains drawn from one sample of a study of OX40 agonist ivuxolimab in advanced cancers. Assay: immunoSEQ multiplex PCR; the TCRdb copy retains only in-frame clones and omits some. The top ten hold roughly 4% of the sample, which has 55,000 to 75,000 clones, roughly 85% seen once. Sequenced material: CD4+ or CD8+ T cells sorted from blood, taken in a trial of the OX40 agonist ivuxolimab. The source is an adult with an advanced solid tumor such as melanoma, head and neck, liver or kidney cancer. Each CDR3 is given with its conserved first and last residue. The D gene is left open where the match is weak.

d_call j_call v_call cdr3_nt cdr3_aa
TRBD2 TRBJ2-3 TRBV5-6 TGTGCCAGCAGCTATACTAGCGGGGGGTCCACAGATACGCAGTATTTT CASSYTSGGSTDTQYF
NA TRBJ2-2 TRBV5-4 TGTGCCAGCAGCTTACTCGGGAAGATCACCGGGGAGCTGTTTTTT CASSLLGKITGELFF
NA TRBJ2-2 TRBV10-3 TGTGCCATCAGGAAGGAGAACACCGGGGAGCTGTTTTTT CAIRKENTGELFF
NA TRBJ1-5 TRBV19 TGTGCCAGTAGAAAGGGGGGTCAGCCCCAGCATTTT CASRKGGQPQHF
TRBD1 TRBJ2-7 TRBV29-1 TGCAGCGCTTCGGGACAGGGAGACTACGAGCAGTACTTC CSASGQGDYEQYF
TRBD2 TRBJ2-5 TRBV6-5 TGTGCCAGCCAAGCGGGAGGAGAAGAGACCCAGTACTTC CASQAGGEETQYF
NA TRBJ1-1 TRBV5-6 TGTGCCAGCAGCTTAGGAGGGAATGGGAAAAAACCCACTGAAGCTTTCTTT CASSLGGNGKKPTEAFF
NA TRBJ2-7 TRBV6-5 TGTGCCAGCAGCCCAAGTGAGCTGGGTTACGAGCAGTACTTC CASSPSELGYEQYF
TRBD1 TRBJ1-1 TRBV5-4 TGTGCCAGCAGCCCCGTGAACAGGGGGCCGGGAACGAACACTGAAGCTTTCTTT CASSPVNRGPGTNTEAFF
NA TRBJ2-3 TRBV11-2 TGTGCCAGCAGCTTCGGGCTTTCCGCAGATACGCAGTATTTT CASSFGLSADTQYF
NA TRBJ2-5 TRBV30 TGTGCCTGGAGGAAGGCTGGCGGGGAGACCCAGTACTTC CAWRKAGGETQYF
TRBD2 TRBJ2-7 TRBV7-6 TGTGCCAGCAGCTTAGGGCTAGCGGAATACGAGCAGTACTTC CASSLGLAEYEQYF
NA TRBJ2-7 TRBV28 TGTGCCAGCCGGGGCACGCCGTGGGGGCAGTACTTC CASRGTPWGQYF
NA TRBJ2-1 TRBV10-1 TGCGCCAGCAGTGGGGACAATGAGCAGTTCTTC CASSGDNEQFF
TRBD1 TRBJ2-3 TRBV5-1 TGCGCCAGCAGCTTGGTAAACAGGGGGGGCACAGATACGCAGTATTTT CASSLVNRGGTDTQYF
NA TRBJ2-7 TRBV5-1 TGCGCCAGCAGCTTGGACAGATCCTCCTACGAGCAGTACTTC CASSLDRSSYEQYF